Shown below are 31 T cell receptor beta chains from a single sample sequenced in a study of T cell changes during pregnancy in multiple sclerosis. Profiling relied on immunoSEQ multiplex PCR, and the TCRdb table lists in-frame clones only, not all of them. Here the sample spans some 93,000 clones, over 80% being singletons. Sequencing used peripheral blood, obtained after pregnancy. The receptors originated from a female donor with multiple sclerosis, enrolled in a pregnancy study.

The rearrangement joins TRBV12-5 to TRBJ1-6, with 10 nucleotides matching TRBD1. The length of the CDR3 is 18 residues. The germline gives CDR1 LGHNT, CDR2 FRNRAP. Trimming at V came to 0 bases and at J to 7 bases, leaving 9 bases not matched to a gene. The CDR3 nucleotides are TGTGCTAGTGGTTTGGTACTGGTGACAGGGGGCTTCAATTCACCCCTCCACTTT. It translates to CASGLVLVTGGFNSPLHF.

The chain couples TRBV28 to TRBJ2-7, with TRBD2 matching over 11 bases. The CDR3 is 15 residues long. The trim removed 6 bases at V and 2 bases at J, leaving 6 bases unmatched. From germline, CDR1 is MDHEN and CDR2 SYDVKM. The CDR3 region is CASSSGTSGPYEQYF. CDR3 nucleotide sequence: TGTGCCAGCAGCTCCGGGACTAGCGGCCCCTACGAGCAGTACTTC.

The chain carries TRBV9 and TRBJ2-1, with 8 bases aligning to TRBD2. Germline loops: CDR1 SGDLS, CDR2 YYNGEE. The J segment lost 6 bases and the V segment lost 0 bases, leaving 11 bases of the junction unmatched. This CDR3 comprises 17 residues. Written as DNA, the CDR3 is TGTGCCAGCAGCGTAGGGTCGAGCGGGAGTGTCATCAATGAGCAGTTCTTC. Protein sequence: CASSVGSSGSVINEQFF.

CDR3 sequence: CASSATVGPGYGYTF. DNA for the CDR3: TGTGCCAGTAGTGCCACAGTGGGCCCAGGCTATGGCTACACCTTC. The V gene is TRBV19, the J gene TRBJ1-2; the D is unclear. CDR3 length: 15 residues. CDR1 is LNHDA and CDR2 is SQIVND in the germline V gene (reference sequence). Trimming removed 5 bases from V and 4 bases from J, with 17 bases in between.

This chain uses TRBV29-1 with TRBJ2-7; 12 nucleotides align to TRBD2. Germline V gives CDR1 SQVTM, CDR2 ANQGSEA. Trimming removed 4 bases from V and 2 bases from J; junction bases left unmatched: 3. The CDR3 length is 14 residues. Here the CDR3 DNA reads TGCAGCGTTGGAGGACTAGCGGGACCCTACGAGCAGTACTTC. This codes for CSVGGLAGPYEQYF.

The gene calls are TRBV5-1 and TRBJ2-2; perhaps TRBD1 as D (7 bases). Germline loops: CDR1 SGHRS, CDR2 YFSETQ. The CDR3 length is 16 residues. V lost 4 bases to trimming and J lost 3 bases, with 16 bases between them. CDR3 in amino acids: CASSPGDSGYTGELFF. The CDR3 DNA is TGCGCCAGCAGCCCGGGGGACAGCGGATACACCGGGGAGCTGTTTTTT.

The V and J genes are TRBV4-1 and TRBJ2-1, with D tentatively TRBD2 (6 bases). V was pared by 0 bases and J by 4 bases, with 13 bases between. The germline V gene has CDR1 MGHRA and CDR2 YSYEKL. The CDR3 spans 16 residues. The CDR3 protein is CASSQDWAGGYNEQFF. DNA of the CDR3: TGCGCCAGCAGCCAAGATTGGGCAGGAGGGTACAATGAGCAGTTCTTC.

The chain couples TRBV9 to TRBJ1-5; a possible D gene is TRBD1 (6 bases). V lost 3 bases to trimming and J lost 4 bases, with 8 bases between them. The CDR3 sequence is 13 residues long. Germline values: CDR1 SGDLS, CDR2 YYNGEE. The CDR3 nucleotides are TGTGCCAGCAGCGGAACAGGGAATCAGCCCCAGCATTTT. It translates to CASSGTGNQPQHF.

This clone was picked up one time. The chain is built from TRBV10-1 and TRBJ2-1; a weak D match, TRBD1 (6 bases). This CDR3 spans 16 amino acids. Deletions cut 4 bases from V and 4 bases from J, with 17 bases between. Per the germline V gene, CDR1 is WNHNN and CDR2 is SYGVQD (reference sequence). Written as DNA, the CDR3 is TGCGCCAGCAGTGGGAAAGGCGACAGGCCGTACAATGAGCAGTTCTTC. Encoded protein: CASSGKGDRPYNEQFF.

This clone has a handful of counts. The chain links TRBV10-2 to TRBJ2-7, with D perhaps TRBD1 (5 bases). Germline lookup yields CDR1 WSHSY and CDR2 SAAADI. The CDR3 runs 13 residues. Trimming shortened V by 2 bases and J by 0 bases, and 5 bases separated the two germline ends. The CDR3 reads CASSEQGSYEQYF. The CDR3 nucleotides read TGCGCCAGCAGTGAGCAGGGCTCCTACGAGCAGTACTTC.

The rearrangement uses TRBV6-5 and TRBJ2-7, with D perhaps TRBD1 (6 bases). Germline V CDR1 and CDR2: MNHEY, SVGAGI. The CDR3 is 14 residues long. The V end was cut by 3 bases, the J end by 4 bases, with 13 bases between. CDR3 sequence reads: CASSYHAGTYEQYF. The CDR3 DNA is TGTGCCAGCAGTTATCATGCTGGGACATACGAGCAGTACTTC.

V and J are TRBV7-9 and TRBJ1-1; D is perhaps TRBD1 (5 bases). The CDR3 totals 13 residues. Germline V gene sequence: CDR1 SEHNR, CDR2 FQNEAQ (reference sequence). The V end was cut by 2 bases, the J end by 10 bases, with 14 bases between. DNA of the CDR3: TGTGCCAGCAGCTTACTCGTCGGGGGATCAGCTTTCTTT. It encodes CASSLLVGGSAFF.

V usage is TRBV5-1 and J usage is TRBJ2-2, with D perhaps TRBD2 (6 bases). CDR1 and CDR2 (germline): SGHRS, YFSETQ. This CDR3 has 16 residues. V was shortened by 4 bases and J by 6 bases, with 19 bases between the two germline ends. The CDR3 protein is CASSPFGSGGAGELFF. The CDR3 nucleotides are TGCGCCAGCAGCCCCTTTGGTAGCGGTGGAGCCGGGGAGCTGTTTTTT. The complete variable domain, with remaining parts taken from reference TRBV5-1 and TRBJ2-2, reads KAGVTQTPRYLIKTRGQQVTLSCSPISGHRSVSWYQQTPGQGLQFLFEYFSETQRNKGNFPGRFSGRQFSNSRSEMNVSTLELGDSALYLCASSPFGSGGAGELFFGEGSRLTVL.

The chain has TRBV7-2 and TRBJ1-5, with unresolved D. The CDR3 runs to 16 residues. The V gene's germline CDR1 is SGHTA and CDR2 FQGNSA. Trimming took off 3 bases at V and 0 bases at J, with 12 bases between the two ends. The CDR3 DNA is TGTGCCAGCAGCTTGTCCTTTTCCGTTAGCAATCAGCCCCAGCATTTT. Amino acids: CASSLSFSVSNQPQHF.

The chain uses TRBV7-8 and TRBJ2-1; 12 nucleotides align to TRBD1. The CDR3 runs to 17 residues. Germline CDR1 and CDR2: SGHVS and FQNEAQ. V was pared by 3 bases and J by 0 bases, with 3 bases of the junction left unmatched. The CDR3 nucleotides are TGTGCCAGCAGCTTGCAGGGACAGGGGGCCTCCTACAATGAGCAGTTCTTC. Translated, it gives CASSLQGQGASYNEQFF.

The chain couples TRBV7-2 to TRBJ2-3; the D gene is possibly TRBD2 (6 bases). Looked up from germline, CDR1 is SGHTA and CDR2 is FQGNSA. The CDR3 totals 14 residues. The ends were cut back, 5 bases at V and 4 bases at J, with 13 bases in the middle. Here the CDR3 DNA reads TGTGCCAGCAGCCGAGCGGGTAGATCAGATACGCAGTATTTT. Translating it yields CASSRAGRSDTQYF.

The chain is built from TRBV27 and TRBJ1-3; 7 bases are a match to TRBD1. The CDR3 is 15 amino acids. The trim removed 0 bases at V and 4 bases at J, leaving 3 bases unmatched. Looked up from germline, CDR1 is MNHEY and CDR2 is SMNVEV (reference sequence). The CDR3 spells CASSLSSGGGNTIYF. In DNA, the CDR3 is TGTGCCAGCAGTTTATCCTCAGGGGGAGGAAACACCATATATTTT.

The chain's CDR3 is CASSQDGGGTLPRSYEQYF. The CDR3 bases are TGCGCCAGCAGCCAAGACGGCGGGGGGACTCTACCTCGTTCCTACGAGCAGTACTTC. The chain has TRBV4-1 and TRBJ2-7, with 8 bases lining up with TRBD2. CDR1 is MGHRA and CDR2 is YSYEKL in the germline V gene. The trim removed 0 bases at V and 1 base at J, leaving 14 bases unmatched. The CDR3 has 19 amino acids.

J is TRBJ2-1 and V is TRBV2, with 9 nucleotides matching TRBD2. Per germline, CDR1 SNHLY and CDR2 FYNNEI. The CDR3 is 17 amino acids. V lost 2 bases, J lost 3 bases, and 8 bases stayed unmatched. CDR3 sequence (DNA): TGTGCCAGCAGTGAATTGGCGGGAGGGAACAACTACAATGAGCAGTTCTTC. Amino acid sequence: CASSELAGGNNYNEQFF.

This chain uses TRBV6-1 with TRBJ2-7; 10 nucleotides agree with TRBD1. The V gene end was trimmed by 4 bases and the J gene end by 3 bases; junction bases not matched to a gene: 3. The CDR3 covers 14 residues. CDR1 MNHNS and CDR2 SASEGT come from the germline V gene. The CDR3 DNA is TGTGCCAGCAGTGGGAGGACAGGGGGCTACGAGCAGTACTTC. This sequence encodes CASSGRTGGYEQYF.

The CDR3: CASRLGSSSYNEQFF. Written as DNA, the CDR3 is TGTGCCAGCAGACTCGGGTCTAGCTCCTACAATGAGCAGTTCTTC. The rearrangement links TRBV11-2 to TRBJ2-1; unclear D gene. The CDR3 is 15 residues long. CDR1 SGHAT and CDR2 FQNNGV come from the germline V gene. V was pared by 6 bases and J by 0 bases, with 12 bases between.

The chain combines TRBV4-3 with TRBJ1-1, with D possibly TRBD1 on 5 matching bases. The germline V and J ends were trimmed by 4 bases and 8 bases, with 14 bases remaining between them. CDR3 size: 13 residues. The germline V gene encodes CDR1 LGHNA and CDR2 YSLEER. CDR3 in amino acids: CASSPPGDREAFF. The CDR3 DNA reads TGCGCCAGCAGCCCCCCGGGGGACCGAGAAGCTTTCTTT.

The rearrangement uses TRBV7-9 and TRBJ2-6; 9 bases match TRBD1. Germline assignment: CDR1 SEHNR and CDR2 FQNEAQ (reference sequence). The CDR3 covers 19 residues. The V and J ends lost 3 bases and 1 base, in that order; junction bases with no gene match: 10. CDR3 coding DNA: TGTGCCAGCAGCTTGGGGTCGGGACAGGGCTTGTCTGGGGCCAACGTCCTGACTTTC. This codes for CASSLGSGQGLSGANVLTF.

The V and J genes are TRBV4-3 and TRBJ1-1; the D is unclear. V dropped 0 bases and J dropped 1 base, with 15 bases sitting between them. CDR3 length equals 17 residues. Looked up from germline, CDR1 is LGHNA and CDR2 is YSLEER. The CDR3 bases are TGCGCCAGCAGCCAAGACAGGATCCCCGGCAGGAACACTGAAGCTTTCTTT. Protein: CASSQDRIPGRNTEAFF.

This clone occurred a few times. V is TRBV28 and J is TRBJ1-1; a possible D gene is TRBD1 (5 bases). The germline V and J ends were trimmed by 4 bases and 0 bases, with 12 bases remaining between them. From germline, CDR1 is MDHEN and CDR2 SYDVKM. The CDR3 length is 15 residues. The DNA for the CDR3 is TGTGCCAGCAGTTCCGACGGGGGACTGAACACTGAAGCTTTCTTT. This sequence encodes CASSSDGGLNTEAFF.

Details on this clone: The junction shows a germline mismatch at one end, possibly a read error. The J gene is TRBJ2-5, the V gene TRBV20-1; the D gene is possibly TRBD1 (5 bases). CDR1 is DFQATT and CDR2 is SNEGSKA in the germline V gene (reference sequence). The CDR3 is made up of 11 amino acids. The CDR3 nucleotides are TGCGGTGCCGACAGTCAAGAGACCCAGTACTTC. This translates into CGADSQETQYF.

This clone has a single count. The chain carries TRBV7-9 and TRBJ2-5; a weak D match, TRBD2 (5 bases). Trimming left V 1 base short and J 4 bases short, with 13 bases between. CDR3 length: 15 amino acids. From germline, CDR1 is SEHNR and CDR2 FQNEAQ (reference sequence). The CDR3 bases are TGTGCCAGCAGCTTAGAGGTAGGAGGAGGAGAGACCCAGTACTTC. It is translated as CASSLEVGGGETQYF. Using reference TRBV7-9 and TRBJ2-5 for the parts outside the CDR3, the full variable domain is DTGVSQNPRHKITKRGQNVTFRCDPISEHNRLYWYRQTLGQGPEFLTYFQNEAQLEKSRLLSDRFSAERPKGSFSTLEIQRTEQGDSAMYLCASSLEVGGGETQYFGPGTRLLVL.

The J gene is TRBJ1-4, the V gene TRBV6-6; D call uncertain. The V end was cut by 2 bases, the J end by 4 bases, with 14 bases between. The CDR3 spans 16 residues. Germline values: CDR1 MNHNY, CDR2 SVGAGI (reference sequence). CDR3 sequence: CASSYREGASNEKLFF. For the CDR3, the DNA is TGTGCCAGCAGTTACAGGGAGGGAGCAAGTAATGAAAAACTGTTTTTT.

This chain joins TRBV15 and TRBJ1-2, with D perhaps matching TRBD1 (6 bases). This CDR3 is built from 16 residues. Germline V lookup: CDR1 LNHNV, CDR2 YYDKDF (reference sequence). Between the trimmed V and J ends, which lost 3 bases and 7 bases, there was a span of 21 bases. CDR3 DNA: TGTGCCACCAGCAGGTCAATTGGGGGGGGCGCGAGTGGCTACACCTTC. Translation gives CATSRSIGGGASGYTF. Full variable domain (missing parts from reference TRBV15 and TRBJ1-2): DAMVIQNPRYQVTQFGKPVTLSCSQTLNHNVMYWYQQKSSQAPKLLFHYYDKDFNNEADTPDNFQSRRPNTSFCFLDIRSPGLGDTAMYLCATSRSIGGGASGYTFGSGTRLTVV.

The chain has TRBV30 and TRBJ1-4; TRBD1 aligns across 8 bases. The V segment lost 5 bases and the J segment 13 bases; nucleotides outside the gene matches: 3. The germline V gene encodes CDR1 GTSNPN and CDR2 SVGIG (reference sequence). This CDR3 is 10 amino acids long. The DNA for the CDR3 is TGTGCCTGGGGACAGGGCCGACTGTTTTTT. The encoded protein is CAWGQGRLFF.

This rearrangement joins TRBV6-5 to TRBJ1-1, with 7 bases that match TRBD1. This CDR3 has 15 residues. J lost 1 base, V lost 4 bases, and 6 bases had no gene match. The germline gives CDR1 MNHEY, CDR2 SVGAGI. CDR3 nucleotide sequence: TGTGCCAGCAGTTCCCTAGACAGGGCGAACACTGAAGCTTTCTTT. This gives the protein CASSSLDRANTEAFF.